The 3 T cell receptor beta chains listed next were all sequenced from one sample in a study of T cells expressing NK-cell markers. TCRdb reprocessed the 5' RACE reads; each CDR3 protein has one entry and no DNA is given. The sample data list 400,000 to 500,000 distinct CDR3 sequences. Sequences were obtained from blood T cells: a sorted CD56 or NKG2C T cell subset, CD4+ or CD8+ T cells, or bulk PBMC T cells (not recorded which). These receptors came from a woman between 18 and 70 years old in good health.

This chain links TRBV10-2 with TRBJ1-5; without DNA, the TCRdb call of TRBD1 cannot be checked. Germline values: CDR1 WSHSY, CDR2 SAAADI. The CDR3 sequence is 14 residues long. CDR3 loop: CASSDRQSNQPQHF.

This rearrangement joins TRBV27 to TRBJ1-6; as DNA is missing, the TRBD1 call by TCRdb cannot be tested. Germline CDR1 and CDR2: MNHEY and SMNVEV (reference sequence). The CDR3 contains 14 residues. The CDR3: CASSPTGNNSPLHF.

The rearrangement uses TRBV10-3 and TRBJ1-4; without DNA, the TCRdb call of TRBD1 cannot be checked. The CDR3 contains 14 residues. Germline V gene lookup returns CDR1 ENHRY and CDR2 SYGVKD. The CDR3 loop reads CAISDLQGNEKLFF.